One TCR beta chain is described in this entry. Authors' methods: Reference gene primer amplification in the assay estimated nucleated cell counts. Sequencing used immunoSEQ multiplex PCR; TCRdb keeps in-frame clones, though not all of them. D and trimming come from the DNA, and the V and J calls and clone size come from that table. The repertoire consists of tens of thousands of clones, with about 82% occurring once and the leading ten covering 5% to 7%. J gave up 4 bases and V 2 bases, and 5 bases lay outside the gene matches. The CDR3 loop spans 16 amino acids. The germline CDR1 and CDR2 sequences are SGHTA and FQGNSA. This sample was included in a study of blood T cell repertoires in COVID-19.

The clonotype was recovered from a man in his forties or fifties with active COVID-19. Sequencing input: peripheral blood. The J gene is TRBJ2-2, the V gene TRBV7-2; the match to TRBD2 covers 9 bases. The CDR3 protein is CASSLLAGVVTGELFF. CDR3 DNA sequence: TGTGCCAGCAGCTTATTAGCGGGAGTGGTCACCGGGGAGCTGTTTTTT.